This TCR beta chain was documented in a study of vaccination and CD4 T cells after COVID-19. Study summary: Stimuli were overlapping spike peptide pools of SARS-CoV-2 and three common cold coronaviruses (HCoV-NL63, HCoV-OC43, HCoV-229E). Findings and caveats of the study: The appearance of a median roughly 83% of reactive clones in convalescent patients occurred only post-vaccination. Spike mono-reactivity marked 304 of 307 vaccine-specific clones in convalescent patients.

Treatment indicated: approximately 9-day PBMC culture with coronavirus spike peptide pools or control peptides (ViraFEST assay). ViraFEST relied on peptide pools to expand antigen-specific T cells; the TCRs were sequenced afterward. The Oncomine TCR Beta short-read assay generated sequence data from the DNA of cultured CD4+ T cells. One entry per CDR3 protein, called by TCRdb with MiXCR from the PCR reads. This table holds roughly 4,500 distinct CDR3 sequences, 21% found once. By sample share, this clonotype is medium-sized. What it binds is unknown. V lost 6 bases and J lost 1; bases outside the gene matches: 2. The CDR3 spans 14 residues.

The sequencing input was CD4+ T cells from blood, cultured in vitro. V is TRBV12-3 or TRBV12-4 and J is TRBJ2-2; TRBD1 agrees at 7 bases. The receptor comes from a human donor who had recovered from COVID-19. As DNA, the CDR3 is TGTGCCAGCAGAAGACAGGGGAACACCGGGGAGCTGTTTTTT. As protein: CASRRQGNTGELFF.